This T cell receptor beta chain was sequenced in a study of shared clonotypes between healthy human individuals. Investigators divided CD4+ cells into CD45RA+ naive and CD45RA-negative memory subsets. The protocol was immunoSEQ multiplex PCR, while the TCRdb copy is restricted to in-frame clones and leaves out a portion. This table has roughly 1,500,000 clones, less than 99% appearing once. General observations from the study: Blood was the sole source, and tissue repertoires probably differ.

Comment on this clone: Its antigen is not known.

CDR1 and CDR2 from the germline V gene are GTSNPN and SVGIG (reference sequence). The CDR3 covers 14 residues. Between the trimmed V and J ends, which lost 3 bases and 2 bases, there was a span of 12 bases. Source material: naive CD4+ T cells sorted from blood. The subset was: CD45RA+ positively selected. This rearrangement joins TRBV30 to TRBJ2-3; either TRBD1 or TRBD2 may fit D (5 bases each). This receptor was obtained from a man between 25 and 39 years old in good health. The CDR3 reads CAWSPGRHTDTQYF. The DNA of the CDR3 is TGTGCCTGGAGCCCGGGACGGCACACAGATACGCAGTATTTT. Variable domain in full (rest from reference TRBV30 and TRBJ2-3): SQTIHQWPATLVQPVGSPLSLECTVEGTSNPNLYWYRQAAGRGLQLLFYSVGIGQISSEVPQNLSASRPQDRQFILSSKKLLLSDSGFYLCAWSPGRHTDTQYFGPGTRLTVL.